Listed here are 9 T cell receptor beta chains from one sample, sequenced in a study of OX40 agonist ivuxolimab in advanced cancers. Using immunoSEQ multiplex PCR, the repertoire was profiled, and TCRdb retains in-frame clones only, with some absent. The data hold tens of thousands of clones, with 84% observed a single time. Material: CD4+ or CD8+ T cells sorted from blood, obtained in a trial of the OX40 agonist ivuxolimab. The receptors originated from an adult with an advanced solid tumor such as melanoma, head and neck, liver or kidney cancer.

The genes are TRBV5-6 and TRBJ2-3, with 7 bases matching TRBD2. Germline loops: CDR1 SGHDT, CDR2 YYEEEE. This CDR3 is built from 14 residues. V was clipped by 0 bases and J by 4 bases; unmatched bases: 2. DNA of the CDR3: TGTGCCAGCAGCTTGGGCGGGGGATCAGATACGCAGTATTTT. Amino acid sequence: CASSLGGGSDTQYF.

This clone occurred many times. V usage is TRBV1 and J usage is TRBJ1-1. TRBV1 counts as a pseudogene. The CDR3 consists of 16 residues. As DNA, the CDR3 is TGCACCAGCAGCCAAGATCCCCGGGACCAGCGGACTGAAGCTTTCTTT. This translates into CTSSQDPRDQRTEAFF.

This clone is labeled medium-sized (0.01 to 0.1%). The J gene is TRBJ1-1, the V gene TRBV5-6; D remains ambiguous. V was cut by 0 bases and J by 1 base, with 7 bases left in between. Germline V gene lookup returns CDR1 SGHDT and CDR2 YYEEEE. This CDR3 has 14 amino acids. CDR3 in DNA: TGTGCCAGCAGCTTGGTGTCTTCGAACACTGAAGCTTTCTTT. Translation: CASSLVSSNTEAFF.

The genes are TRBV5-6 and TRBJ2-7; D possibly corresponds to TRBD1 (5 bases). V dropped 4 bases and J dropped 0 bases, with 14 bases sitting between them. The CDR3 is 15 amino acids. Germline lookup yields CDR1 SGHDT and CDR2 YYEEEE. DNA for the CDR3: TGTGCCAGCAGCAACCTGAAGGGGTTCTCCTACGAGCAGTACTTC. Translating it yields CASSNLKGFSYEQYF.

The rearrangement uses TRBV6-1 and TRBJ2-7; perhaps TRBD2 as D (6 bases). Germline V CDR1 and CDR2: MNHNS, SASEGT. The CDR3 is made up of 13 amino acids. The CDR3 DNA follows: TGTGGGGCCCTTTCGGGGGATTTAGGCGAGCAGTACTTC. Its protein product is CGALSGDLGEQYF.

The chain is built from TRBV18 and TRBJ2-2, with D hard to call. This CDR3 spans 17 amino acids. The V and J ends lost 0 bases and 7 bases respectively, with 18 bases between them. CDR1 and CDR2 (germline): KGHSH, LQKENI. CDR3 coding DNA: TGTGCCAGCTCACCACCGGCTGCAGGCCTTATCGGCGGGGAGCTGTTTTTT. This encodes CASSPPAAGLIGGELFF.

This CDR3 is CASSQGVDSSYEQYF. In DNA, the CDR3 is TGCGCCAGCAGCCAAGGCGTCGATTCCTCCTACGAGCAGTACTTC. The V and J genes are TRBV4-3 and TRBJ2-7; D gene ambiguous. CDR1 LGHNA and CDR2 YSLEER come from the germline V gene. CDR3 length: 15 amino acids. Trimming cost V 1 base and J 0 bases, with 10 bases left between them.

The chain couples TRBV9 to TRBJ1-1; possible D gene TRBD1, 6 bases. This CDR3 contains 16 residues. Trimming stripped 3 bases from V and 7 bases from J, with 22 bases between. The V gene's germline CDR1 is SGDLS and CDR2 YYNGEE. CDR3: CASSEHGTPGVGEAFF. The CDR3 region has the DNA TGTGCCAGCAGCGAACACGGGACACCGGGTGTTGGTGAAGCTTTCTTT.

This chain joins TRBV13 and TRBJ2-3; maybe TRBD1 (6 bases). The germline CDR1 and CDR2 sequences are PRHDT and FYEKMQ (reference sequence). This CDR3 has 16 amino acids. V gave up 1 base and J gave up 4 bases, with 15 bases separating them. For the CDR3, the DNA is TGTGCCAGCAGCTTAGAGGGGGAGTTTGGGGCAGATACGCAGTATTTT. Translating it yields CASSLEGEFGADTQYF.